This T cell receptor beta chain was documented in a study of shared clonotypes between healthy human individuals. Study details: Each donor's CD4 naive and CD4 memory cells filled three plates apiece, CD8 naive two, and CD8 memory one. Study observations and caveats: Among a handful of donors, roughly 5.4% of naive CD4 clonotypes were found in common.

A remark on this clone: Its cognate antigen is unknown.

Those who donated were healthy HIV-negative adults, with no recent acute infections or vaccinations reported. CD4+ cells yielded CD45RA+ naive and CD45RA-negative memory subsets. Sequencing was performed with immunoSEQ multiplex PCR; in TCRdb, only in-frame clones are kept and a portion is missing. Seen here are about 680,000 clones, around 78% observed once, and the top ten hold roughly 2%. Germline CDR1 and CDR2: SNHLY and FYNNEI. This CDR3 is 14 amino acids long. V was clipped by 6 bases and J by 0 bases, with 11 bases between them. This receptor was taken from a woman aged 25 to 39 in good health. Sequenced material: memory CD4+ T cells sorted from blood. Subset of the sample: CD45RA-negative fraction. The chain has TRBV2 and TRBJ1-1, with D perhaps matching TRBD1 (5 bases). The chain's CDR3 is CASSDQGMNTEAFF. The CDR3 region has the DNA TGTGCCAGCAGCGACCAGGGAATGAACACTGAAGCTTTCTTT.